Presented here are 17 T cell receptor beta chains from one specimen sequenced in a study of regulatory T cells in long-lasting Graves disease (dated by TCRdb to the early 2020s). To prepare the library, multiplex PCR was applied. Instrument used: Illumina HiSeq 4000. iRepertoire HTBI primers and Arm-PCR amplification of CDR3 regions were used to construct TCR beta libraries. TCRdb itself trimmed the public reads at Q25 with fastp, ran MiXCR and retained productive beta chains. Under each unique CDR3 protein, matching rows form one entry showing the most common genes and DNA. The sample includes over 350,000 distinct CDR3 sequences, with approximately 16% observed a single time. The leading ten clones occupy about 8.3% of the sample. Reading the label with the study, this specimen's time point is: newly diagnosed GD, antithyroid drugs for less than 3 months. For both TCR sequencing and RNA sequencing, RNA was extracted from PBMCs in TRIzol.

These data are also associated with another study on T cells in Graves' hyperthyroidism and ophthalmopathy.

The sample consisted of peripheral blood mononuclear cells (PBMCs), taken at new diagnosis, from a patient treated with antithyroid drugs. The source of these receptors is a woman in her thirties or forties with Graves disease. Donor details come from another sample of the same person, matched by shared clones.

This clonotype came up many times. The CDR3 DNA reads as TGTGCCAGCAGCAGGGAGCAGGGTGGGGTGCGGGACTATGGCTACACCTTC. Residues: CASSREQGGVRDYGYTF. V gene TRBV28 combines with J gene TRBJ1-2; a weak D match, TRBD1 (5 bases). V was clipped by 6 bases and J by 3 bases, with 23 bases between them. CDR3 size: 17 residues. Per the germline V gene, CDR1 is MDHEN and CDR2 is SYDVKM.

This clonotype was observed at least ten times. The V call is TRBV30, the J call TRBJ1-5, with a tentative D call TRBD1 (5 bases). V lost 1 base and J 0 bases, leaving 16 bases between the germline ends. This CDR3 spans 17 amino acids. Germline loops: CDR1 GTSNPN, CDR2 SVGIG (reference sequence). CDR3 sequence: CAWSAVRGWDSNQPQHF. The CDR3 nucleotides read TGTGCCTGGAGTGCTGTTCGGGGCTGGGATAGCAATCAGCCCCAGCATTTT.

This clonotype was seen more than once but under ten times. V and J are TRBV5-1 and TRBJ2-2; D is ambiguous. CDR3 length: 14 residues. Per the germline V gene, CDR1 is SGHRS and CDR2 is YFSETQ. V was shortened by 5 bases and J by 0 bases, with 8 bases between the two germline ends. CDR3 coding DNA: TGCGCCAGCAGGGTGCTAACGAACACCGGGGAGCTGTTTTTT. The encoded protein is CASRVLTNTGELFF.

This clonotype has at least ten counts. DNA for the CDR3: TGTGCCACCAGCAGAGATGGGCAGGTTTCTAACTATGGCTACACCTTC. Its protein is CATSRDGQVSNYGYTF. This chain joins TRBV15 and TRBJ1-2; D gene unclear. CDR3 size: 16 residues. Per the germline V gene, CDR1 is LNHNV and CDR2 is YYDKDF (reference sequence). The V end lost 0 bases, the J end lost 0 bases, and 11 bases lay between the germline ends.

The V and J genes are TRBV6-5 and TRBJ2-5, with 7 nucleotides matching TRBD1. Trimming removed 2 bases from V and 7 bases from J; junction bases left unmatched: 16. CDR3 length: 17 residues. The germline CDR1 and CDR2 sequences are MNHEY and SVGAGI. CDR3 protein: CASSYTPGTVMRATQYF. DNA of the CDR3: TGTGCCAGCAGTTACACACCCGGGACAGTAATGAGGGCGACCCAGTACTTC.

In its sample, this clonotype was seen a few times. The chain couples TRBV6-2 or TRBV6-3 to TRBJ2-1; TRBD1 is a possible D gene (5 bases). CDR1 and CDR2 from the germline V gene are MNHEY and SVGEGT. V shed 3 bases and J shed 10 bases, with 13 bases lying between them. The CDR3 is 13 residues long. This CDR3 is CASSYYQGTEQFF. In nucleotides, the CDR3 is TGTGCCAGCAGTTATTATCAGGGTACCGAGCAGTTCTTC.

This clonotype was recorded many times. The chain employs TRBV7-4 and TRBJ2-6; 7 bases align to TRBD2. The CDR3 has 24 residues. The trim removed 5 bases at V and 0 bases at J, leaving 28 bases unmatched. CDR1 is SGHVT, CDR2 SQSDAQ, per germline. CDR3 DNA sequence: TGTGCCAGCAGCCTGAGTGAAGGCGTTACACTTTGGACTAGGGGATGCTCTGGGGCCAACGTCCTGACTTTC. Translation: CASSLSEGVTLWTRGCSGANVLTF.

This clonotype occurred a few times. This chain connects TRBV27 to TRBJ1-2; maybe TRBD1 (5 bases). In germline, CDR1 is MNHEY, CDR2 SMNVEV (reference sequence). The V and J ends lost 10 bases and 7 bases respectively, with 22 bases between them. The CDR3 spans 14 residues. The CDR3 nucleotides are TGTGCCACCTCTTGGTCCGAGGGGAAAGGTGGCTACACCTTC. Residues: CATSWSEGKGGYTF.

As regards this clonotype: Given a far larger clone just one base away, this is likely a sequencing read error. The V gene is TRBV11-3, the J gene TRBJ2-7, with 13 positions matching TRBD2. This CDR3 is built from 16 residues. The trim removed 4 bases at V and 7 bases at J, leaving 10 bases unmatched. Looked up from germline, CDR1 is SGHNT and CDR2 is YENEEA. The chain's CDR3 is CASSSRTSGSGDEQYF. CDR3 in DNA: TGTGCCAGCAGCTCCCGGACTAGCGGGAGTGGCGATGAGCAGTACTTC.

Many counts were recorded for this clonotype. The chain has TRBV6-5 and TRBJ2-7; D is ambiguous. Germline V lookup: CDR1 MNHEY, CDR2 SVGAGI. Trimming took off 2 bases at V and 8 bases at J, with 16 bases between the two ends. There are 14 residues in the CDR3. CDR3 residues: CASSYGKGSTQQYF. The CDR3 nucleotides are TGTGCCAGCAGTTACGGGAAAGGCTCTACGCAGCAGTACTTC.

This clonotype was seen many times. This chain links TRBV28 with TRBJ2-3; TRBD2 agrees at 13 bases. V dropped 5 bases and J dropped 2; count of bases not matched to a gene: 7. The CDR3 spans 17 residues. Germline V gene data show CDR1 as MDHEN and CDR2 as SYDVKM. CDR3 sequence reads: CASSIPGLAGSTDTQYF. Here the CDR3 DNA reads TGTGCCAGCAGTATTCCGGGACTAGCGGGATCCACAGATACGCAGTATTTT.

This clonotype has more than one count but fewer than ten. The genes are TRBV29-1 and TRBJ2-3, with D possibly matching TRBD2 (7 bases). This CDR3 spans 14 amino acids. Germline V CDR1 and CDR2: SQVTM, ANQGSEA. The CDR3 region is CTYRGGADGDTQYF. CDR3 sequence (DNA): TGCACCTACCGAGGGGGGGCTGATGGAGATACGCAGTATTTT.

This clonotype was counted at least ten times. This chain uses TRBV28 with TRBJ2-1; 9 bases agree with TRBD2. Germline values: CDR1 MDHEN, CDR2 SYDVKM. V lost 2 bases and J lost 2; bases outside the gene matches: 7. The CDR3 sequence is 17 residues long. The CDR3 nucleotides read TGTGCCAGCAGTTTACCGACTAGCGGAGACCCCTACAATGAGCAGTTCTTC. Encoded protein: CASSLPTSGDPYNEQFF. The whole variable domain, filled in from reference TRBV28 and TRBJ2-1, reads DVKVTQSSRYLVKRTGEKVFLECVQDMDHENMFWYRQDPGLGLRLIYFSYDVKMKEKGDIPEGYSVSREKKERFSLILESASTNQTSMYLCASSLPTSGDPYNEQFFGPGTRLTVL.

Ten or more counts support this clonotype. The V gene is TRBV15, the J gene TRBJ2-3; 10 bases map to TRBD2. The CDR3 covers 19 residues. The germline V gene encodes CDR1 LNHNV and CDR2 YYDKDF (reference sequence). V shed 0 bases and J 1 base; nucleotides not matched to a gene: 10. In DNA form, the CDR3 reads TGTGCCACCAGCAGAGATCTCTGGCTAGCGGGAGAGGGCACAGATACGCAGTATTTT. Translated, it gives CATSRDLWLAGEGTDTQYF.

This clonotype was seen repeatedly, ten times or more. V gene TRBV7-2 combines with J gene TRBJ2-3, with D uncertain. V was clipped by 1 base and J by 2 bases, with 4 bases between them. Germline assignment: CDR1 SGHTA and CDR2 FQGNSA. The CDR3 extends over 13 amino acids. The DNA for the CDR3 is TGTGCCAGCAGCTTAGAGCTCACAGATACGCAGTATTTT. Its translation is CASSLELTDTQYF.

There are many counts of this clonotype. DNA for the CDR3: TGTGCCACCTTGGACGGCCCCGGGGAGCTGTTTTTT. This gives the protein CATLDGPGELFF. The rearrangement joins TRBV10-3 to TRBJ2-2; D gene ambiguous. This CDR3 spans 12 amino acids. The germline V and J ends were trimmed by 10 bases and 6 bases, with 12 bases remaining between them. Looked up from germline, CDR1 is ENHRY and CDR2 is SYGVKD.

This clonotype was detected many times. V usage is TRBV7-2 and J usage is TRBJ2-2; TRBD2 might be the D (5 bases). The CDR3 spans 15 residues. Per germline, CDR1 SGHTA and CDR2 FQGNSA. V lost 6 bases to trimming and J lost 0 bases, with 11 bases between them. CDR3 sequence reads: CASRLGKPNTGELFF. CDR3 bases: TGTGCCAGCAGACTAGGGAAACCGAACACCGGGGAGCTGTTTTTT.